The text below deals with one T cell receptor (beta chain). Antigen unknown. These data belong to a study of yellow fever vaccine responses in identical twins. Trimming took off 6 bases at V and 7 bases at J, with 10 bases between the two ends. Germline V lookup: CDR1 WNHNN, CDR2 SYGVQD (reference sequence). This CDR3 is built from 13 residues. TCRdb processed the RT-PCR reads anew with MiXCR; each CDR3 protein has one entry. There are about 640 distinct CDR3 sequences in the sample; less than 85% occur only once, and 15% to 20% lies in the top ten. Overall study results and limits: The T cell response to vaccination in identical twins was reportedly partly convergent and partly personalized.

This TCR was recovered from a female donor who received the yellow fever vaccine. Sequenced here: T cells from blood (PBMCs), unsorted or a sorted subset (not recorded which), sampled before or after yellow fever vaccination (not recorded which). This chain joins TRBV10-1 and TRBJ1-6; D call uncertain. The CDR3 nucleotides read TGCGCCAGCAGGTTGGCAGGAAATTCACCCCTCCACTTT. Translating gives CASRLAGNSPLHF.